This T cell receptor (beta chain) is from a study of cytomegalovirus exposure and HLA in healthy donors. Across the study: Earlier, about 179 million T cells were analyzed, and fewer than 120 million unique TCR beta sequences were found among them.

In the PCR, 60 Vbeta and 13 Jbeta primers were used. The method was immunoSEQ multiplex PCR; TCRdb's version includes in-frame clones alone and lacks a portion of them. This repertoire shows about 170,000 clones, 65% to 85% found once; its top ten account for roughly 4.5%. Study-level results: Reports described diagnosis of cytomegalovirus status by the classifier as highly specific and sensitive.

A word on this clone: The antigen is not known.

Sequencing was done on a sample of PBMCs. The origin of this receptor is a woman in her 50s in good health and CMV-seropositive.

The CDR3 sequence is CASSQYAARRADTQYF. The CDR3 DNA follows: TGTGCCAGCAGCCAGTACGCGGCCCGGAGGGCAGATACGCAGTATTTT. The rearrangement joins TRBV11-2 to TRBJ2-3, with a weak D call TRBD2 (6 bases). Germline values: CDR1 SGHAT, CDR2 FQNNGV. V was pared by 5 bases and J by 4 bases, with 19 bases between. The CDR3 has 16 residues.